This TCR beta chain was obtained from a study of CD8+CD57+ T cells in acquired aplastic anemia. Regarding the study as a whole: Overlap between patients and controls comprised about 30 CD8+ CDR3 sequences.

The count of this clonotype is one. Its antigen is not identified. According to the study, genomic DNA was the template for TCR beta VDJ and CDR3 profiling. TCRdb re-derived calls from the reads in MiXCR, one entry per CDR3 protein. The sample lists under 200,000 distinct CDR3 sequences; 48% were seen once. The CDR3 totals 15 residues. Per germline, CDR1 LNHNV and CDR2 YYDKDF (reference sequence). V lost 0 bases and J lost 1, with 9 bases in between. The patients chosen for sequencing had shown expansion of CD8+CD57+ cells (detected by flow cytometry). The sample consisted of sorted CD4+, CD8+, or CD8+CD57+ T cells (not recorded which) from PBMCs. The chain is built from TRBV15 and TRBJ1-1; perhaps TRBD1 as D (5 bases). This receptor was obtained from a human donor with aplastic anemia. CDR3 residues: CATSRDQGTNTEAFF. The DNA for the CDR3 is TGTGCCACCAGCAGAGACCAAGGGACGAACACTGAAGCTTTCTTT.